This T cell receptor beta chain was identified in a study of control samples from healthy donors and cancer patients. The assay was immunoSEQ multiplex PCR, and TCRdb's table has in-frame clones only and misses some. The repertoire includes 90,000 to 150,000 clones, around 90% of them detected once, and 40% sits in the top ten. Losses at the gene ends were 5 bases for V and 0 bases for J; bases not matched to a gene: 9. This CDR3 has 16 residues. The germline V gene has CDR1 SGHAT and CDR2 FQNNGV. The chain carries TRBV11-2 and TRBJ1-1; TRBD1 aligns across 7 bases. The sample was blood. This TCR came from a man aged 45-65 years in good health. The CDR3 loop is CASSLLTGRMNTEAFF. CDR3 DNA: TGTGCCAGCAGCCTCCTGACAGGGAGAATGAACACTGAAGCTTTCTTT.